These T cell receptor beta chains were read from a single sample in a study of OX40 agonist ivuxolimab in advanced cancers. Using immunoSEQ multiplex PCR, the repertoire was profiled, and TCRdb retains in-frame clones only, with some absent. Found here are about 48,000 clones, around nine tenths of them singletons; the top ten hold roughly 28%. Sequencing was performed on CD4+ or CD8+ T cells sorted from blood, taken in a trial of the OX40 agonist ivuxolimab. These receptors originate from an adult with an advanced solid tumor such as melanoma, head and neck, liver or kidney cancer. The CDR3 runs from the conserved cysteine through the conserved F or W. D genes are given only for firm matches. Clone size, where shown, is once, few, many, or a class for clones that have expanded.

CDR3 protein: CASRTSGGAYEQYF
CDR3 DNA: TGTGCCAGTCGGACTAGCGGGGGGGCCTACGAGCAGTACTTC
clone size: NA
D gene: TRBD2
J gene: TRBJ2-7
CDR3 length: 14
V gene: TRBV27

CDR3 protein: CASSSVHYEQYF
CDR3 DNA: TGTGCCAGCAGCTCCGTCCACTACGAGCAGTACTTC
clone size: NA
D gene: NA
J gene: TRBJ2-7
CDR3 length: 12
V gene: TRBV5-6

CDR3 protein: CASSYAGGYEQYF
CDR3 DNA: TGTGCCAGCAGTTACGCGGGAGGCTACGAGCAGTACTTC
clone size: NA
D gene: TRBD2
J gene: TRBJ2-7
CDR3 length: 13
V gene: TRBV6-6

CDR3 protein: CASSGLDYEQYF
CDR3 DNA: TGTGCCAGCAGCGGCTTGGACTACGAGCAGTACTTC
clone size: NA
D gene: NA
J gene: TRBJ2-7
CDR3 length: 12
V gene: TRBV9

CDR3 protein: CSVRLDGTGDGYTF
CDR3 DNA: TGCAGCGTTCGCCTTGACGGGACAGGAGATGGCTACACCTTC
clone size: NA
D gene: TRBD1
J gene: TRBJ1-2
CDR3 length: 14
V gene: TRBV29-1

CDR3 protein: CASSFGGSTEAFF
CDR3 DNA: TGTGCCAGCAGCTTCGGGGGCTCCACTGAAGCTTTCTTT
clone size: NA
D gene: NA
J gene: TRBJ1-1
CDR3 length: 13
V gene: TRBV7-6

CDR3 protein: CASSMSAYNEQFF
CDR3 DNA: TGTGCCAGTAGTATGTCAGCGTACAATGAGCAGTTCTTC
clone size: NA
D gene: NA
J gene: TRBJ2-1
CDR3 length: 13
V gene: TRBV19

CDR3 protein: CASSPLGPGWEQYF
CDR3 DNA: TGTGCCAGCAGTCCATTGGGTCCAGGGTGGGAGCAGTACTTC
clone size: NA
D gene: NA
J gene: TRBJ2-7
CDR3 length: 14
V gene: TRBV27

CDR3 protein: CASSDRDRYVSYEQYF
CDR3 DNA: TGTGCCAGCAGTGACCGGGACAGGTACGTTTCCTACGAGCAGTACTTC
clone size: NA
D gene: TRBD1
J gene: TRBJ2-7
CDR3 length: 16
V gene: TRBV2

CDR3 protein: CASSPGTGEGKNIQYF
CDR3 DNA: TGTGCCAGCTCCCCTGGGACAGGGGAAGGCAAAAACATTCAGTACTTC
clone size: NA
D gene: TRBD1
J gene: TRBJ2-4
CDR3 length: 16
V gene: TRBV18

CDR3 protein: CASSSPLAGGLNEQFF
CDR3 DNA: TGTGCCAGCAGCTCTCCACTAGCGGGAGGGCTCAATGAGCAGTTCTTC
clone size: NA
D gene: TRBD2
J gene: TRBJ2-1
CDR3 length: 16
V gene: TRBV9

CDR3 protein: CASRTSGEGNEQFF
CDR3 DNA: TGTGCCAGCCGGACTAGCGGTGAGGGGAATGAGCAGTTCTTC
clone size: NA
D gene: TRBD2
J gene: TRBJ2-1
CDR3 length: 14
V gene: TRBV27

CDR3 protein: CAWNDRQGRQPQHF
CDR3 DNA: TGTGCCTGGAACGACCGGCAGGGAAGGCAGCCCCAGCATTTT
clone size: few
D gene: NA
J gene: TRBJ1-5
CDR3 length: 14
V gene: TRBV30

CDR3 protein: CASSPPANTEAFF
CDR3 DNA: TGTGCCAGCAGTCCCCCGGCTAACACTGAAGCTTTCTTT
clone size: NA
D gene: NA
J gene: TRBJ1-1
CDR3 length: 13
V gene: TRBV9

CDR3 protein: CASSIVGLAAELFF
CDR3 DNA: TGTGCCAGTAGTATTGTGGGTCTAGCTGCGGAGCTGTTTTTT
clone size: NA
D gene: NA
J gene: TRBJ2-2
CDR3 length: 14
V gene: TRBV19

CDR3 protein: CASSATGARNTEAFF
CDR3 DNA: TGTGCCAGCAGCGCCACGGGGGCGCGGAACACTGAAGCTTTCTTT
clone size: NA
D gene: NA
J gene: TRBJ1-1
CDR3 length: 15
V gene: TRBV13

CDR3 protein: CASSLVSNTGELFF
CDR3 DNA: TGTGCCAGCAGCTTGGTTTCGAACACCGGGGAGCTGTTTTTT
clone size: NA
D gene: NA
J gene: TRBJ2-2
CDR3 length: 14
V gene: TRBV5-5

CDR3 protein: CASRLGRNTGELFF
CDR3 DNA: TGTGCCAGCAGACTAGGACGAAACACCGGGGAGCTGTTTTTT
clone size: NA
D gene: NA
J gene: TRBJ2-2
CDR3 length: 14
V gene: TRBV7-9

CDR3 protein: CASSPDSHEQFF
CDR3 DNA: TGTGCCAGCAGCCCGGACTCCCATGAGCAGTTCTTC
clone size: NA
D gene: NA
J gene: TRBJ2-1
CDR3 length: 12
V gene: TRBV7-6

CDR3 protein: CASANSYEQYF
CDR3 DNA: TGTGCCAGCGCAAACTCCTACGAGCAGTACTTC
clone size: NA
D gene: NA
J gene: TRBJ2-7
CDR3 length: 11
V gene: TRBV27

CDR3 protein: CASSLVTNTGELFF
CDR3 DNA: TGTGCCAGCAGCTTAGTAACCAACACCGGGGAGCTGTTTTTT
clone size: medium-sized
D gene: NA
J gene: TRBJ2-2
CDR3 length: 14
V gene: TRBV7-2

CDR3 protein: CASSLEGRSSYNEQFF
CDR3 DNA: TGTGCCAGCAGCTTAGAGGGCAGAAGCTCCTACAATGAGCAGTTCTTC
clone size: NA
D gene: NA
J gene: TRBJ2-1
CDR3 length: 16
V gene: TRBV11-2

CDR3 protein: CASSNTGTGVFHEQYF
CDR3 DNA: TGTGCCAGCAGTAACACCGGGACAGGGGTTTTCCACGAGCAGTACTTC
clone size: NA
D gene: TRBD1
J gene: TRBJ2-7
CDR3 length: 16
V gene: TRBV2

CDR3 protein: CASSYGVGGEAFF
CDR3 DNA: TGTGCCAGCAGTTATGGCGTAGGCGGGGAAGCTTTCTTT
clone size: NA
D gene: NA
J gene: TRBJ1-1
CDR3 length: 13
V gene: TRBV6-5

CDR3 protein: CASLAENTEAFF
CDR3 DNA: TGTGCCAGCCTTGCAGAGAACACTGAAGCTTTCTTT
clone size: once
D gene: NA
J gene: TRBJ1-1
CDR3 length: 12
V gene: TRBV19

CDR3 protein: CASSLGQGFQYF
CDR3 DNA: TGTGCCAGTAGTCTCGGACAGGGCTTCCAGTACTTC
clone size: NA
D gene: TRBD1
J gene: TRBJ2-7
CDR3 length: 12
V gene: TRBV19

CDR3 protein: CASSITGSEGYEQYF
CDR3 DNA: TGTGCCAGCAGCATTACAGGGTCGGAGGGCTACGAGCAGTACTTC
clone size: NA
D gene: NA
J gene: TRBJ2-7
CDR3 length: 15
V gene: TRBV5-6

CDR3 protein: CASSVVSGSYNEQFF
CDR3 DNA: TGTGCCAGCAGCGTAGTTAGCGGGTCCTACAATGAGCAGTTCTTC
clone size: NA
D gene: TRBD2
J gene: TRBJ2-1
CDR3 length: 15
V gene: TRBV9

CDR3 protein: CASSGQITYEQYF
CDR3 DNA: TGCGCCAGCAGCGGACAGATTACCTACGAGCAGTACTTC
clone size: NA
D gene: NA
J gene: TRBJ2-7
CDR3 length: 13
V gene: TRBV4-1

CDR3 protein: CASTTGSSTEAFF
CDR3 DNA: TGTGCCAGCACCACAGGGAGTAGCACTGAAGCTTTCTTT
clone size: NA
D gene: NA
J gene: TRBJ1-1
CDR3 length: 13
V gene: TRBV5-6

CDR3 protein: CAISESGREVTGELFF
CDR3 DNA: TGTGCCATCAGTGAGTCAGGGCGGGAGGTCACCGGGGAGCTGTTTTTT
clone size: NA
D gene: TRBD2
J gene: TRBJ2-2
CDR3 length: 16
V gene: TRBV10-3

CDR3 protein: CASRMNTEAFF
CDR3 DNA: TGTGCCAGCAGGATGAACACTGAAGCTTTCTTT
clone size: NA
D gene: NA
J gene: TRBJ1-1
CDR3 length: 11
V gene: TRBV27

CDR3 protein: CASTLNGELFF
CDR3 DNA: TGCGCCAGCACCCTCAATGGGGAGCTGTTTTTT
clone size: NA
D gene: NA
J gene: TRBJ2-2
CDR3 length: 11
V gene: TRBV5-1

CDR3 protein: CASSPKTGPLNYGYTF
CDR3 DNA: TGTGCCAGTAGTCCAAAGACAGGGCCGCTTAACTATGGCTACACCTTC
clone size: NA
D gene: TRBD1
J gene: TRBJ1-2
CDR3 length: 16
V gene: TRBV19

CDR3 protein: CASSPRGTDTQYF
CDR3 DNA: TGTGCCAGCAGCCCCCGGGGAACAGATACGCAGTATTTT
clone size: once
D gene: NA
J gene: TRBJ2-3
CDR3 length: 13
V gene: TRBV9

CDR3 protein: CASSQDYGPQILGAFF
CDR3 DNA: TGTGCCAGCAGCCAAGATTATGGCCCCCAAATTTTAGGAGCTTTCTTT
clone size: once
D gene: NA
J gene: TRBJ1-1
CDR3 length: 16
V gene: TRBV4-2

CDR3 protein: CASIFGGELFF
CDR3 DNA: TGTGCCAGCATTTTCGGCGGGGAGCTGTTTTTT
clone size: NA
D gene: NA
J gene: TRBJ2-2
CDR3 length: 11
V gene: TRBV6-6

CDR3 protein: CASSSLDLEQFF
CDR3 DNA: TGTGCCAGCAGTTCCCTCGATCTTGAGCAGTTCTTC
clone size: NA
D gene: NA
J gene: TRBJ2-1
CDR3 length: 12
V gene: TRBV6-5

CDR3 protein: CASSEIGLWYF
CDR3 DNA: TGCGCCAGCAGTGAGATCGGGCTATGGTACTTC
clone size: NA
D gene: NA
J gene: TRBJ2-7
CDR3 length: 11
V gene: TRBV10-1

CDR3 protein: CASSIRTQSYEQYF
CDR3 DNA: TGTGCCAGTAGTATTAGGACTCAAAGCTACGAGCAGTACTTC
clone size: NA
D gene: NA
J gene: TRBJ2-7
CDR3 length: 14
V gene: TRBV19

CDR3 protein: CASSEYGGTGTDTQYF
CDR3 DNA: TGTGCCAGCAGTGAATACGGCGGTACAGGCACAGATACGCAGTATTTT
clone size: NA
D gene: NA
J gene: TRBJ2-3
CDR3 length: 16
V gene: TRBV25-1